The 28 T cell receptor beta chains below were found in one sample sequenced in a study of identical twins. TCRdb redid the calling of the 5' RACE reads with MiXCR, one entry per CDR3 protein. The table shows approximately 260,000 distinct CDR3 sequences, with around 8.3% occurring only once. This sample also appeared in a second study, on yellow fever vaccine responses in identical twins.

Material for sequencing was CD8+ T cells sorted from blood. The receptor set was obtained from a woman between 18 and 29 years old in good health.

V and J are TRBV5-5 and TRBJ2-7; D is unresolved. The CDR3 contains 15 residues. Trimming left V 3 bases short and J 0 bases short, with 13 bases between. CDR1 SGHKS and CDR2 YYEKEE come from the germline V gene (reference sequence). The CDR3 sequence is CASSWRFLDSYEQYF. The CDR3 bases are TGTGCCAGCAGCTGGCGGTTTTTAGACTCCTACGAGCAGTACTTC.

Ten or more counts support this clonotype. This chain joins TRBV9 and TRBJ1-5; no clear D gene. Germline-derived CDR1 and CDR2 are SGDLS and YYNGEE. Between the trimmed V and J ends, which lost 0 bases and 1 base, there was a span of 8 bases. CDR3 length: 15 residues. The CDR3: CASSVEGRSNQPQHF. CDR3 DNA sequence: TGTGCCAGCAGCGTAGAAGGGAGAAGCAATCAGCCCCAGCATTTT.

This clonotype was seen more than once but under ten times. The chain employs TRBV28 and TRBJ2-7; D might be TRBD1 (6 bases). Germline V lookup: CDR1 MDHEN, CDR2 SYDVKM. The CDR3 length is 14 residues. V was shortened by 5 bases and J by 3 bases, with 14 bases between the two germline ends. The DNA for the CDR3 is TGTGCCAGCAGTCGTGGGAACAGGGTCTACGAGCAGTACTTC. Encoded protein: CASSRGNRVYEQYF. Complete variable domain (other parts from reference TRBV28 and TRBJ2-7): DVKVTQSSRYLVKRTGEKVFLECVQDMDHENMFWYRQDPGLGLRLIYFSYDVKMKEKGDIPEGYSVSREKKERFSLILESASTNQTSMYLCASSRGNRVYEQYFGPGTRLTVT.

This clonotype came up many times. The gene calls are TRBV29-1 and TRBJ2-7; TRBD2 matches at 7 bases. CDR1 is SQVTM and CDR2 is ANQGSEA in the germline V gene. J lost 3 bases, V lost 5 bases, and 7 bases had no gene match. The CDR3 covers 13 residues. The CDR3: CSVLGLDYYEQYF. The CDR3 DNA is TGCAGCGTTCTTGGACTAGACTACTACGAGCAGTACTTC.

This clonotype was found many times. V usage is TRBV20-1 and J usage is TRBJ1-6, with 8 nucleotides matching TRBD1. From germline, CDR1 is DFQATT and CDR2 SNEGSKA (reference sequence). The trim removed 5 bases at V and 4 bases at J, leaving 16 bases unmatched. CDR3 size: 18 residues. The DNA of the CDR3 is TGCAGTGCTCCTCTGGACAGGGCGACTATGAGTTATAATTCACCCCTCCACTTT. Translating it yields CSAPLDRATMSYNSPLHF.

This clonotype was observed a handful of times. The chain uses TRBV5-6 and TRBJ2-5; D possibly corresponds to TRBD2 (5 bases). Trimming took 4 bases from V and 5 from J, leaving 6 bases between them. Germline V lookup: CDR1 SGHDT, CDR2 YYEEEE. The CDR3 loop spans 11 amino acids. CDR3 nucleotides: TGTGCCAGCAGCGGGAGTGAGACCCAGTACTTC. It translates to CASSGSETQYF.

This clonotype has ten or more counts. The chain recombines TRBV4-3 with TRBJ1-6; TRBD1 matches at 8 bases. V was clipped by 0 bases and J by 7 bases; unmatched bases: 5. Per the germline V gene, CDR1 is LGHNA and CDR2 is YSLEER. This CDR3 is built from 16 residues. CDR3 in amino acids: CASSQEWGQVNSPLHF. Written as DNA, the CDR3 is TGCGCCAGCAGCCAAGAATGGGGACAGGTCAATTCACCCCTCCACTTT.

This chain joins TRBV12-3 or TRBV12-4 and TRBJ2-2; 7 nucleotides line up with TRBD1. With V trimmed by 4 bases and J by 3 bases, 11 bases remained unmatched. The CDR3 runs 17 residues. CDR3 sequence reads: CASSSLQGNRYTGELFF. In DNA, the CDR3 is TGTGCCAGCAGTTCTCTACAGGGGAATCGGTACACCGGGGAGCTGTTTTTT.

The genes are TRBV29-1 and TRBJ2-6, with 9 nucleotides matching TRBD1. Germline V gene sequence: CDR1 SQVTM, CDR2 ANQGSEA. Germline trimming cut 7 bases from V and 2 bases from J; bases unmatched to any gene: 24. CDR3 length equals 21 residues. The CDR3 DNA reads TGCAGCGCCTATCTACCCTTGGACGTGGGGACAGGGCGAGCTGGGGCCAACGTCCTGACTTTC. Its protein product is CSAYLPLDVGTGRAGANVLTF. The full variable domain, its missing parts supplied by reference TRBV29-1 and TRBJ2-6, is SAVISQKPSRDICQRGTSLTIQCQVDSQVTMMFWYRQQPGQSLTLIATANQGSEATYESGFVIDKFPISRPNLTFSTLTVSNMSPEDSSIYLCSAYLPLDVGTGRAGANVLTFGAGSRLTVL.

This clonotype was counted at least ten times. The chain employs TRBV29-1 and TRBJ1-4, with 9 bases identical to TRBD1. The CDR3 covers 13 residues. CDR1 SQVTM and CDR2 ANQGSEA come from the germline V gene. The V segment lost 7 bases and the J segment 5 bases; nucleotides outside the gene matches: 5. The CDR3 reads CSGGTGKNEKLFF. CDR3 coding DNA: TGCAGCGGGGGGACAGGGAAAAATGAAAAACTGTTTTTT.

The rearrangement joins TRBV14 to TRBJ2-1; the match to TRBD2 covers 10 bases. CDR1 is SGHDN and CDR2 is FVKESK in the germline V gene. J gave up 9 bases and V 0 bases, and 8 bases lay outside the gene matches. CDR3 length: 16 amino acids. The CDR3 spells CASSQDLLAGDAEQFF. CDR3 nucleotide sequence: TGTGCCAGCAGCCAAGATCTGCTAGCGGGAGACGCTGAGCAGTTCTTC.

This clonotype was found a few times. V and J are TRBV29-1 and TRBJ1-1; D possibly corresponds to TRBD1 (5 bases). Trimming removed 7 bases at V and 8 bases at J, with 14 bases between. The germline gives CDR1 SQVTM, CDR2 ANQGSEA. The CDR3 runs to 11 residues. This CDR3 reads CSGGGEPEAFF. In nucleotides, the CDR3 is TGCAGCGGGGGGGGGGAGCCAGAAGCTTTCTTT.

The CDR3 here is CASSLDPGSSLYEQYF. Written as DNA, the CDR3 is TGTGCCAGCAGCTTAGATCCGGGCAGTTCTTTATACGAGCAGTACTTC. The chain carries TRBV11-2 and TRBJ2-7; D is undetermined. The CDR3 length is 16 residues. Deletions cut 0 bases from V and 4 bases from J, with 16 bases between. Germline values: CDR1 SGHAT, CDR2 FQNNGV.

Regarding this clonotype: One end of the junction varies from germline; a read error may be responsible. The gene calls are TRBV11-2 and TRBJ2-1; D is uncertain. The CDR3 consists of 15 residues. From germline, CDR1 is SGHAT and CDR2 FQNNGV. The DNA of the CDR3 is TGTGCCAGCAGCACACAACCGGCCTCCTCCAATGAGCAGTTCTTC. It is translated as CASSTQPASSNEQFF.

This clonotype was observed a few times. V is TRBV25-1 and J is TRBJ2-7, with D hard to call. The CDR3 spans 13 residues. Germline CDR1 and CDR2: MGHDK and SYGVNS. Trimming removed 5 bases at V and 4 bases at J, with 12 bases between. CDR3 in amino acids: CASSSVINYEQYF. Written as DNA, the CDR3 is TGTGCCAGCAGTTCGGTCATAAATTACGAGCAGTACTTC.

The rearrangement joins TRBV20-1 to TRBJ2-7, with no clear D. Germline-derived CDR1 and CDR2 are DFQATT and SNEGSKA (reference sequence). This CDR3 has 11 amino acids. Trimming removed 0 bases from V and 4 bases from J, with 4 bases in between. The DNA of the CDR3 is TGCAGTGCTAGAGAATATTACGAGCAGTACTTC. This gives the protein CSAREYYEQYF.

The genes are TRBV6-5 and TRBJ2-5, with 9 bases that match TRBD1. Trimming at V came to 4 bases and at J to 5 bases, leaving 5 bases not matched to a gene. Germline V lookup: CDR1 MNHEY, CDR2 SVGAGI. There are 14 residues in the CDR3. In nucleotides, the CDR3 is TGTGCCAGCAGTTTCCGGGACAGGGAGGAGACCCAGTACTTC. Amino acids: CASSFRDREETQYF.

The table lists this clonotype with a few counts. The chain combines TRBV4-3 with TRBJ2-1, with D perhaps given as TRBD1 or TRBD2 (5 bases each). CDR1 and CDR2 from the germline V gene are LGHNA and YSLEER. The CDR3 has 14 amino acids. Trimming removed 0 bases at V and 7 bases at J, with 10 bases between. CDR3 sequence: CASSQDSWGNEQFF. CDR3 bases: TGCGCCAGCAGCCAAGATAGTTGGGGGAATGAGCAGTTCTTC.

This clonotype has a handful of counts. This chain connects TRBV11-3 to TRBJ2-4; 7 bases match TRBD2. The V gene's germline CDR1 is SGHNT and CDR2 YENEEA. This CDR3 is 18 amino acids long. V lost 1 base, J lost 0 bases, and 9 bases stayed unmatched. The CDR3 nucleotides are TGTGCCAGCAGCTTAGGCCAGCGGGGAGGATTAGCCAAAAACATTCAGTACTTC. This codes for CASSLGQRGGLAKNIQYF.

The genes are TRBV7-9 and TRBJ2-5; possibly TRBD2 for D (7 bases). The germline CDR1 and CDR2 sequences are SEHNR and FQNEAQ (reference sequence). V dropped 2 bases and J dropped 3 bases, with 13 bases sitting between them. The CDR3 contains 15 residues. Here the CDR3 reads CASSLTRGAKETQYF. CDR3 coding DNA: TGTGCCAGCAGCTTAACCCGGGGGGCGAAAGAGACCCAGTACTTC.

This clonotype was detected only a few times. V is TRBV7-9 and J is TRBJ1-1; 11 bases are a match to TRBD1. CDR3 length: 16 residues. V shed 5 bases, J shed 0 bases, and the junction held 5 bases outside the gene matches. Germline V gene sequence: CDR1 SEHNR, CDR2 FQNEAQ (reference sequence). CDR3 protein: CASSPWTGGVNTEAFF. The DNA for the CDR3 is TGTGCCAGCAGCCCTTGGACAGGGGGCGTGAACACTGAAGCTTTCTTT.

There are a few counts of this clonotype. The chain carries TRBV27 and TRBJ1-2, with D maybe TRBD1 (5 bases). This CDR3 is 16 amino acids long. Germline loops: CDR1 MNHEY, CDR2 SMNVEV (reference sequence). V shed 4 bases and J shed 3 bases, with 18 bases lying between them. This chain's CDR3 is CASSSSPGGGYYGYTF. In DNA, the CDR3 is TGTGCCAGCAGTTCCTCACCCGGGGGGGGGTACTATGGCTACACCTTC.

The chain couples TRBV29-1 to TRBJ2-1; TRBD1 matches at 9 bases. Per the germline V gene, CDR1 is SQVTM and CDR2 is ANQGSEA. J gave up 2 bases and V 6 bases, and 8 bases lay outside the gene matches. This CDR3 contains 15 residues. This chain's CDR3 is CSVDPGTGTYNEQFF. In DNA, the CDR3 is TGCAGCGTAGACCCCGGGACAGGGACCTACAATGAGCAGTTCTTC.

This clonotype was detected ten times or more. The CDR3 nucleotides read TGCGCCAGCAGGCCGGGACCAAAGTCCGGGGAGCTGTTTTTT. This gives the protein CASRPGPKSGELFF. The rearrangement links TRBV10-2 to TRBJ2-2; D is perhaps TRBD1 or TRBD2 (5 bases each). Germline lookup yields CDR1 WSHSY and CDR2 SAAADI. V gave up 6 bases and J gave up 6 bases, with 14 bases separating them. The length of the CDR3 is 14 residues.

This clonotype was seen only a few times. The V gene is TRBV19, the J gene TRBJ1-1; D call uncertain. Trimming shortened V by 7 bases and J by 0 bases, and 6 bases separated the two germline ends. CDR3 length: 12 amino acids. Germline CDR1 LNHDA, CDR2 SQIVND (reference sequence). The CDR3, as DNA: TGTGCCAGTAAGGAGTTGAACACTGAAGCTTTCTTT. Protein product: CASKELNTEAFF.

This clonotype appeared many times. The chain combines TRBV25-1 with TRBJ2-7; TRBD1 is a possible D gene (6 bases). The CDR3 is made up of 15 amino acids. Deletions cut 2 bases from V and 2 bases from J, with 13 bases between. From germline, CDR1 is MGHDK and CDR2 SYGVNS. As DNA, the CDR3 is TGTGCCAGCAGTGAAGGGGGCGGCTGGACCTACGAGCAGTACTTC. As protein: CASSEGGGWTYEQYF.

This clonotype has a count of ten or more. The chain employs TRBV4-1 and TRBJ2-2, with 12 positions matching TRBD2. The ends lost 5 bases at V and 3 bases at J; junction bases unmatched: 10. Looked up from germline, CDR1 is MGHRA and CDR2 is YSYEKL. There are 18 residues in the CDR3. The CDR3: CASSGPLAGGPDTGELFF. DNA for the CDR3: TGCGCCAGCAGCGGACCCCTAGCGGGAGGGCCGGACACCGGGGAGCTGTTTTTT.

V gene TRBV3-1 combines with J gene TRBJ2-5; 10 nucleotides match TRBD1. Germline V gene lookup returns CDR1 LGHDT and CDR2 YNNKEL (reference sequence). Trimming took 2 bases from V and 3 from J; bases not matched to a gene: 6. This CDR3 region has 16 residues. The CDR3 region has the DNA TGTGCCAGCAGCCAATACGGGGACAGGGGTGAAGAGACCCAGTACTTC. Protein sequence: CASSQYGDRGEETQYF.